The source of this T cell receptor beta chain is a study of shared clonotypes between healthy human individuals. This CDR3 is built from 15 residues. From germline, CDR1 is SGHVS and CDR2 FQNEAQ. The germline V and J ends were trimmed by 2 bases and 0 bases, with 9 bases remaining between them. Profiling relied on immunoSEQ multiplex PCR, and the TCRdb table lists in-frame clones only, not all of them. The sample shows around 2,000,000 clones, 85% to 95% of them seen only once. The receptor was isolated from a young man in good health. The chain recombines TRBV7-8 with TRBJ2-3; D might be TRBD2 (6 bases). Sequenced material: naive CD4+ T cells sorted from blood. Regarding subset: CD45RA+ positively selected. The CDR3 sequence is CASSLRGVSTDTQYF. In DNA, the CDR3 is TGTGCCAGCAGCTTACGCGGGGTAAGCACAGATACGCAGTATTTT. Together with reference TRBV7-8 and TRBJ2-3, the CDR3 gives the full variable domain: GAGVSQSPRYKVAKRGQDVALRCDPISGHVSLFWYQQALGQGPEFLTYFQNEAQLDKSGLPSDRFFAERPEGSVSTLKIQRTQQEDSAVYLCASSLRGVSTDTQYFGPGTRLTVL.